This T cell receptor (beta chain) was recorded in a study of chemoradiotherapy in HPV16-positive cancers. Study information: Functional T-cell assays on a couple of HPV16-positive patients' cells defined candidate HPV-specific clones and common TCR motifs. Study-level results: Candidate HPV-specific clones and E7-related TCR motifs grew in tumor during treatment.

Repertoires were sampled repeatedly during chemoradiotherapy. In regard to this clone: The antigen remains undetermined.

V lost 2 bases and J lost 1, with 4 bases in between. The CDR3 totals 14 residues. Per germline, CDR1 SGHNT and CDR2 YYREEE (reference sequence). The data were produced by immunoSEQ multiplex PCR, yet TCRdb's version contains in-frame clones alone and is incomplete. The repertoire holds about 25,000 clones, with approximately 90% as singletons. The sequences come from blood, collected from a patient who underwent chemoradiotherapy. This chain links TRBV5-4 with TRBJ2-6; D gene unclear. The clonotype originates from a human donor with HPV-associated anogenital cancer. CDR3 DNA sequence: TGTGCCAGCAGCTTTTCTTCTGGGGCCAACGTCCTGACTTTC. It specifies CASSFSSGANVLTF.